These 19 T cell receptor beta chains were sequenced from one sample in a study of siplizumab effects on memory and regulatory T cells. TCRdb's copy holds only in-frame clones and misses some; the assay was immunoSEQ multiplex PCR. This table has about 100,000 clones, about 94% appearing once. The sample was non-Treg CD4+ T cells sorted from blood. These receptor sequences come from a human donor in good health.

This chain links TRBV18 with TRBJ1-2; D possibly corresponds to TRBD1 (6 bases). V was cut by 2 bases and J by 4 bases, with 14 bases left in between. Germline V gives CDR1 KGHSH, CDR2 LQKENI. The CDR3 length is 15 residues. The chain's CDR3 is CASSPDIGQSYGYTF. CDR3 DNA sequence: TGTGCCAGCTCACCAGATATAGGACAGTCCTATGGCTACACCTTC.

The chain combines TRBV19 with TRBJ2-7, with D maybe TRBD1 (6 bases). CDR3 length: 15 residues. Deletions cut 5 bases from V and 1 base from J, with 15 bases between. Germline V gene sequence: CDR1 LNHDA, CDR2 SQIVND (reference sequence). The CDR3 region is CASSQTGPGSYEQYF. DNA for the CDR3: TGTGCCAGTAGTCAAACAGGGCCGGGATCCTACGAGCAGTACTTC.

This chain joins TRBV7-9 and TRBJ2-3; 15 nucleotides agree with TRBD2. Trimming removed 3 bases from V and 4 bases from J; junction bases left unmatched: 5. CDR1 is SEHNR and CDR2 is FQNEAQ in the germline V gene (reference sequence). The CDR3 is made up of 17 amino acids. CDR3 residues: CASSFGTSGRLADTQYF. The CDR3 DNA follows: TGTGCCAGCAGCTTCGGGACTAGCGGGAGGTTAGCAGATACGCAGTATTTT.

The chain couples TRBV5-5 to TRBJ1-3; a weak D match, TRBD1 (5 bases). From germline, CDR1 is SGHKS and CDR2 YYEKEE (reference sequence). V was cut by 0 bases and J by 10 bases, with 17 bases left in between. CDR3 length: 15 amino acids. CDR3 nucleotides: TGTGCCAGCAGCTTGGGAACGACCCGGGGGTATACCATATATTTT. Protein sequence: CASSLGTTRGYTIYF.

V is TRBV18 and J is TRBJ1-1, with D unclear. Trimming removed 0 bases at V and 5 bases at J, with 7 bases between. Germline values: CDR1 KGHSH, CDR2 LQKENI. This CDR3 is 13 amino acids long. CDR3 in amino acids: CASSPPPRTEAFF. CDR3 coding DNA: TGTGCCAGCTCACCACCGCCGAGAACTGAAGCTTTCTTT.

This clone was counted once. The CDR3 region has the DNA TGTGCCAGCAGCATCCAGCCACCTCCGCTGAACACTGAAGCTTTCTTT. Its translation: CASSIQPPPLNTEAFF. The chain recombines TRBV4-2 with TRBJ1-1; D gene ambiguous. Germline loops: CDR1 LGHNA, CDR2 YNFKEQ. CDR3 size: 16 residues. V lost 5 bases to trimming and J lost 0 bases, with 16 bases between them.

The V gene is TRBV4-1, the J gene TRBJ1-1, with 11 bases that match TRBD1. This CDR3 has 19 residues. CDR1 is MGHRA and CDR2 is YSYEKL in the germline V gene. V shed 0 bases, J shed 3 bases, and the junction held 12 bases outside the gene matches. CDR3 DNA sequence: TGCGCCAGCAGCCAAGATATTTACGGGACAGGGGGGTCATACACTGAAGCTTTCTTT. Its protein product is CASSQDIYGTGGSYTEAFF.

The chain recombines TRBV5-1 with TRBJ1-1; D uncertain. CDR3 length equals 14 residues. Germline loops: CDR1 SGHRS, CDR2 YFSETQ. The V and J ends lost 7 bases and 5 bases respectively, with 18 bases between them. The CDR3 DNA reads as TGCGCCAGCGGGCAGGACCCTGGAGGGACTGAAGCTTTCTTT. Its protein is CASGQDPGGTEAFF.

V usage is TRBV9 and J usage is TRBJ2-7; D not certain. The V and J ends lost 0 bases and 0 bases respectively, with 13 bases between them. Germline V lookup: CDR1 SGDLS, CDR2 YYNGEE. The CDR3 spans 16 residues. This CDR3 is CASSVGSGGVSYEQYF. The CDR3 DNA is TGTGCCAGCAGCGTAGGAAGTGGCGGAGTCTCCTACGAGCAGTACTTC.

The chain joins TRBV19 to TRBJ2-7; D is unresolved. The CDR3 spans 13 residues. Per the germline V gene, CDR1 is LNHDA and CDR2 is SQIVND (reference sequence). Between the trimmed V and J ends, which lost 7 bases and 5 bases, there was a span of 15 bases. This CDR3 reads CASTKFGGDEQYF. The CDR3 DNA reads TGTGCCAGTACTAAATTTGGTGGGGACGAGCAGTACTTC.

The CDR3 region has the DNA TGTGCCAGCAGTGCCCGGTACGAGCAGTACTTC. Protein product: CASSARYEQYF. V usage is TRBV2 and J usage is TRBJ2-7; D gene uncertain. V was cut by 4 bases and J by 4 bases, with 5 bases left in between. This CDR3 has 11 residues. Germline CDR1 is SNHLY and CDR2 is FYNNEI.

This CDR3 reads CASRKQWNTEAFF. In DNA, the CDR3 is TGTGCCAGCAGGAAACAGTGGAACACTGAAGCTTTCTTT. The V call is TRBV28, the J call TRBJ1-1; D not certain. The CDR3 is made up of 13 amino acids. Trimming stripped 6 bases from V and 1 base from J, with 9 bases between. The germline V gene encodes CDR1 MDHEN and CDR2 SYDVKM. Full variable domain (rest looked up from reference TRBV28 and TRBJ1-1): DVKVTQSSRYLVKRTGEKVFLECVQDMDHENMFWYRQDPGLGLRLIYFSYDVKMKEKGDIPEGYSVSREKKERFSLILESASTNQTSMYLCASRKQWNTEAFFGQGTRLTVV.

The CDR3 DNA sequence: TGTGCCAGCAGCTTAACAGGCGTCTACGAGCAGTACTTC. Translating it yields CASSLTGVYEQYF. The J gene is TRBJ2-7, the V gene TRBV11-2; TRBD1 might be the D (5 bases). CDR1 is SGHAT, CDR2 FQNNGV, per germline. Trimming pared 2 bases from V and 3 bases from J, leaving 8 bases between. The length of the CDR3 is 13 residues.

CDR3 sequence: CAWSARGVEAFF. CDR3 nucleotides: TGTGCCTGGAGCGCCAGGGGCGTTGAAGCTTTCTTT. The chain recombines TRBV30 with TRBJ1-1, with D possibly being TRBD1 (6 bases). The V and J ends lost 3 bases and 7 bases respectively, with 12 bases between them. The CDR3 is made up of 12 amino acids. Germline V gene data show CDR1 as GTSNPN and CDR2 as SVGIG (reference sequence).

The genes are TRBV5-4 and TRBJ1-2; unclear D gene. The CDR3 runs to 11 residues. Between the trimmed V and J ends, which lost 9 bases and 6 bases, there was a span of 12 bases. CDR1 and CDR2 from the germline V gene are SGHNT and YYREEE (reference sequence). Here the CDR3 reads CATPGYDGYTF. DNA of the CDR3: TGTGCCACGCCGGGGTACGATGGCTACACCTTC. Supplemented by reference TRBV5-4 and TRBJ1-2, the full variable domain reads ETGVTQSPTHLIKTRGQQVTLRCSSQSGHNTVSWYQQALGQGPQFIFQYYREEENGRGNFPPRFSGLQFPNYSSELNVNALELDDSALYLCATPGYDGYTFGSGTRLTVV.

This clone has only a few counts. V is TRBV5-4 and J is TRBJ2-2, with 9 bases identical to TRBD2. Trimming at V came to 1 base and at J to 7 bases, leaving 2 bases not matched to a gene. The germline CDR1 and CDR2 sequences are SGHNT and YYREEE (reference sequence). The CDR3 length is 14 residues. CDR3 sequence (DNA): TGTGCCAGCAGCTTGAGACTAGCGGACGGGGAGCTGTTTTTT. Amino acids: CASSLRLADGELFF.

V gene TRBV18 combines with J gene TRBJ1-1; TRBD1 agrees at 9 bases. The CDR3 totals 18 residues. Germline values: CDR1 KGHSH, CDR2 LQKENI. The ends lost 2 bases at V and 4 bases at J; junction bases unmatched: 14. The CDR3 coding sequence is TGTGCCAGCTCACCAAGGGCCACAGGGGGCACCGGCCGCACTGAAGCTTTCTTT. This gives the protein CASSPRATGGTGRTEAFF.

The chain uses TRBV10-2 and TRBJ2-2, with 8 bases that match TRBD1. V gave up 2 bases and J gave up 1 base; unmatched junction bases: 0. The CDR3 is 15 residues long. The germline CDR1 and CDR2 sequences are WSHSY and SAAADI. As DNA, the CDR3 is TGCGCCAGCAGTGAGGGACAGGGGAACACCGGGGAGCTGTTTTTT. It translates to CASSEGQGNTGELFF.

J is TRBJ2-7 and V is TRBV2; unclear D gene. This CDR3 is built from 15 residues. Trimming shortened V by 6 bases and J by 1 base, and 16 bases separated the two germline ends. The germline CDR1 and CDR2 sequences are SNHLY and FYNNEI. DNA for the CDR3: TGTGCCAGCAGATCCCTTCGGACCCATTCCTACGAGCAGTACTTC. Translation: CASRSLRTHSYEQYF. The whole variable domain, remainder taken from reference TRBV2 and TRBJ2-7, is EPEVTQTPSHQVTQMGQEVILRCVPISNHLYFYWYRQILGQKVEFLVSFYNNEISEKSEIFDDQFSVERPDGSNFTLKIRSTKLEDSAMYFCASRSLRTHSYEQYFGPGTRLTVT.